One sample yielded the 25 T cell receptor beta chains listed below, sequenced in a study of neurological immune-mediated disorders. TCRdb processed the 5' RACE reads anew with MiXCR; each CDR3 protein has one entry. The sample contains 3,500 to 5,000 distinct CDR3 sequences, around a third of which appear only once. Sequencing was done on a sample of CD8+ T cells from blood. Receptor source: a man aged 50 to 59 with HTLV-1-associated myelopathy (HAM/TSP).

Sample share makes this clonotype medium-sized. V is TRBV29-1 and J is TRBJ2-3, with 16 bases matching TRBD2. The ends lost 0 bases at V and 4 bases at J; junction bases unmatched: 1. This CDR3 comprises 16 residues. Germline loops: CDR1 SQVTM, CDR2 ANQGSEA. CDR3 DNA sequence: TGCAGCGTTGAAGATGGGACTAGCGGGGGGGCAGATACGCAGTATTTT. Amino acids: CSVEDGTSGGADTQYF.

In the case of this clonotype: Being one base from a much bigger clone, this may be a read error. No conserved phenylalanine or tryptophan ends this CDR3, so it is likely a read error. The chain employs TRBV12-3 or TRBV12-4 and TRBJ2-1; D is possibly TRBD2 (5 bases). The CDR3 runs 12 residues. V lost 6 bases and J lost 9, with 12 bases in between. CDR3 sequence reads: CASSPGGGEQFL. CDR3 DNA sequence: TGTGCCAGCAGCCCAGGAGGCGGTGAGCAGTTCTTA.

J is TRBJ1-2 and V is TRBV20-1; D is unclear. V was shortened by 4 bases and J by 2 bases, with 14 bases between the two germline ends. Looked up from germline, CDR1 is DFQATT and CDR2 is SNEGSKA (reference sequence). The CDR3 has 14 residues. The DNA of the CDR3 is TGCAGTGCTACCCTAATCGGACTGAACTATGGCTACACCTTC. Amino acid sequence: CSATLIGLNYGYTF.

The chain recombines TRBV24-1 with TRBJ2-7; TRBD1 or TRBD2 may be the D gene (5 bases each). Trimming pared 4 bases from V and 1 base from J, leaving 10 bases between. Per germline, CDR1 KGHDR and CDR2 SFDVKD. The CDR3 totals 14 residues. The CDR3 nucleotides are TGTGCCACCAGTGAAACCGGGACGTCCTACGAGCAGTACTTC. Its protein is CATSETGTSYEQYF.

The chain employs TRBV20-1 and TRBJ1-1, with 8 positions matching TRBD1. Germline V gene lookup returns CDR1 DFQATT and CDR2 SNEGSKA (reference sequence). The ends lost 3 bases at V and 5 bases at J; junction bases unmatched: 8. CDR3 length: 14 amino acids. The CDR3 region is CSASRPGGWTEAFF. Here the CDR3 DNA reads TGCAGTGCTAGTCGGCCAGGGGGCTGGACTGAAGCTTTCTTT.

Judged by abundance, this clonotype is large. This rearrangement joins TRBV20-1 to TRBJ1-5, with a possible D match to TRBD1 (5 bases). This CDR3 region has 11 residues. Germline loops: CDR1 DFQATT, CDR2 SNEGSKA (reference sequence). Trimming cost V 6 bases and J 6 bases, with 9 bases left between them. CDR3 sequence reads: CSAGGAQPQHF. The CDR3 DNA reads TGCAGTGCCGGGGGAGCTCAGCCCCAGCATTTT.

The chain employs TRBV30 and TRBJ2-7; 8 bases match TRBD1. Germline V gives CDR1 GTSNPN, CDR2 SVGIG (reference sequence). This CDR3 has 14 amino acids. J gave up 3 bases and V 2 bases, and 6 bases lay outside the gene matches. CDR3 in amino acids: CAWSPTGAFYEQYF. The CDR3 region has the DNA TGTGCCTGGAGTCCGACAGGGGCCTTCTACGAGCAGTACTTC. Supplemented by reference TRBV30 and TRBJ2-7, the full variable domain reads SQTIHQWPATLVQPVGSPLSLECTVEGTSNPNLYWYRQAAGRGLQLLFYSVGIGQISSEVPQNLSASRPQDRQFILSSKKLLLSDSGFYLCAWSPTGAFYEQYFGPGTRLTVT.

This clonotype was counted at least ten times. This rearrangement joins TRBV6-4 to TRBJ2-6; TRBD1 agrees at 8 bases. V lost 0 bases and J lost 0; bases outside the gene matches: 4. CDR1 and CDR2 from the germline V gene are MRHNA and SNTAGT. This CDR3 is 18 amino acids long. The CDR3 loop is CASSDSSGGLSGANVLTF. The CDR3 DNA reads TGTGCCAGCAGTGACTCGTCAGGGGGCCTCTCTGGGGCCAACGTCCTGACTTTC.

Many counts were recorded for this clonotype. The V call is TRBV3-1, the J call TRBJ1-2; tentative D call: TRBD1 (5 bases). The CDR3 contains 13 residues. Germline values: CDR1 LGHDT, CDR2 YNNKEL (reference sequence). Trimming cost V 10 bases and J 10 bases, with 22 bases left between them. The CDR3 sequence is CATWSGIGVNYTF. CDR3 in DNA: TGTGCCACCTGGTCAGGGATTGGGGTCAACTACACCTTC. The full variable domain, with the rest looked up from reference TRBV3-1 and TRBJ1-2, is DTAVSQTPKYLVTQMGNDKSIKCEQNLGHDTMYWYKQDSKKFLKIMFSYNNKELIINETVPNRFSPKSPDKAHLNLHINSLELGDSAVYFCATWSGIGVNYTFGSGTRLTVV.

V usage is TRBV2 and J usage is TRBJ2-1; TRBD2 agrees at 10 bases. This CDR3 comprises 15 residues. Germline V CDR1 and CDR2: SNHLY, FYNNEI. The V segment lost 8 bases and the J segment 2 bases; nucleotides outside the gene matches: 6. The CDR3 spells CASLTLAGAYNEQFF. The CDR3 DNA is TGTGCCAGCTTGACCCTAGCGGGAGCCTACAATGAGCAGTTCTTC.

This chain links TRBV7-9 with TRBJ2-7, with 8 nucleotides matching TRBD1. The length of the CDR3 is 13 residues. V dropped 4 bases and J dropped 6; count of bases not matched to a gene: 5. Germline CDR1 is SEHNR and CDR2 is FQNEAQ (reference sequence). The chain's CDR3 is CASSSDRALEQYF. CDR3 coding DNA: TGTGCCAGCAGCTCGGACAGGGCCCTCGAGCAGTACTTC.

The J gene is TRBJ1-1, the V gene TRBV27; no definite D call. Germline V gene data show CDR1 as MNHEY and CDR2 as SMNVEV (reference sequence). CDR3 length equals 14 residues. Between the trimmed V and J ends, which lost 0 bases and 7 bases, there was a span of 12 bases. This CDR3 is CASSLSPGPGEAFF. Written as DNA, the CDR3 is TGTGCCAGCAGTTTATCGCCCGGGCCCGGTGAAGCTTTCTTT.

The genes are TRBV11-2 and TRBJ2-3; the D is unclear. Trimming removed 4 bases from V and 3 bases from J, with 11 bases in between. Germline CDR1 is SGHAT and CDR2 is FQNNGV. The CDR3 spans 14 residues. The CDR3 DNA follows: TGTGCCAGCAGCTCCCTCGCCGAGACAGATACGCAGTATTTT. Encoded protein: CASSSLAETDTQYF.

This clonotype was seen ten or more times. This rearrangement joins TRBV7-8 to TRBJ1-2, with 8 bases identical to TRBD1. Looked up from germline, CDR1 is SGHVS and CDR2 is FQNEAQ. The CDR3 is made up of 14 amino acids. J was trimmed by 4 bases and V by 5 bases; bases with no gene match: 6. The CDR3 DNA follows: TGTGCCAGCAGCCTCGGACAGGGAGGCTATGGCTACACCTTC. Translation: CASSLGQGGYGYTF.

This clonotype was detected many times. The chain has TRBV7-9 and TRBJ2-7; D remains unclear. Germline CDR1 is SEHNR and CDR2 is FQNEAQ (reference sequence). V was cut by 8 bases and J by 3 bases, with 14 bases left in between. CDR3 length: 13 residues. The CDR3: CASLSDRSYEQYF. The CDR3, as DNA: TGTGCCAGCCTAAGCGATAGGAGCTACGAGCAGTACTTC.

V is TRBV4-1 and J is TRBJ2-5; D possibly uses TRBD1 or TRBD2 (5 bases each). CDR1 is MGHRA, CDR2 YSYEKL, per germline. This CDR3 spans 14 amino acids. V shed 4 bases and J shed 5 bases, with 14 bases lying between them. The CDR3 is CASSLLTGHETQYF. The CDR3 bases are TGCGCCAGCAGCCTCTTAACGGGGCATGAGACCCAGTACTTC.

There are many counts of this clonotype. The rearrangement uses TRBV11-2 and TRBJ2-3; no firm D call. CDR3 length: 14 amino acids. Germline V gives CDR1 SGHAT, CDR2 FQNNGV. Trimming shortened V by 1 base and J by 5 bases, and 10 bases separated the two germline ends. CDR3 nucleotide sequence: TGTGCCAGCAGCTTAGGCGGTTGGGGAGATACGCAGTATTTT. Protein sequence: CASSLGGWGDTQYF.

This clonotype was found many times. The rearrangement joins TRBV27 to TRBJ1-5; D may be TRBD1 (5 bases). Germline-derived CDR1 and CDR2 are MNHEY and SMNVEV (reference sequence). The V end was cut by 6 bases, the J end by 0 bases, with 9 bases between. This CDR3 contains 14 residues. As DNA, the CDR3 is TGTGCCAGCAGCCAGGGATATAGCAATCAGCCCCAGCATTTT. It specifies CASSQGYSNQPQHF.

This clonotype showed up just a few times. The V call is TRBV7-3, the J call TRBJ2-1, with TRBD2 matching over 11 bases. Losses at the gene ends were 5 bases for V and 10 bases for J; bases not matched to a gene: 4. Looked up from germline, CDR1 is SGHTA and CDR2 is FQGTGA. This CDR3 comprises 13 residues. The CDR3 nucleotides read TGTGCCAGCAGCCCATGGACTAGCGGGGAGCAGTTCTTC. As protein: CASSPWTSGEQFF.

This clonotype was counted many times. This chain uses TRBV2 with TRBJ2-7; 12 nucleotides align to TRBD2. The CDR3 has 15 residues. V dropped 8 bases and J dropped 0; count of bases not matched to a gene: 5. Germline-derived CDR1 and CDR2 are SNHLY and FYNNEI. The CDR3 DNA is TGTGCCAGCGGGGAGACTAGCGGGAGCTCCTACGAGCAGTACTTC. Protein sequence: CASGETSGSSYEQYF.

The chain carries TRBV20-1 and TRBJ1-2, with D maybe TRBD1 (6 bases). The CDR3 has 16 residues. Trimming shortened V by 0 bases and J by 3 bases, and 17 bases separated the two germline ends. The V gene's germline CDR1 is DFQATT and CDR2 SNEGSKA (reference sequence). The CDR3 reads CSARDSEGVGDYGYTF. For the CDR3, the DNA is TGCAGTGCTAGAGATTCTGAGGGGGTCGGTGACTATGGCTACACCTTC.

In this sample, this clonotype turned up many times. The chain links TRBV6-6 to TRBJ1-1; tentatively, D is TRBD1 (5 bases). V dropped 0 bases and J dropped 3 bases, with 11 bases sitting between them. The CDR3 extends over 15 amino acids. Germline CDR1 and CDR2: MNHNY and SVGAGI (reference sequence). CDR3 protein: CASSYSGWGDTEAFF. In DNA form, the CDR3 reads TGTGCCAGCAGTTACTCAGGCTGGGGGGACACTGAAGCTTTCTTT.

The chain is built from TRBV6-1 and TRBJ1-2, with 8 bases fitting TRBD1. J lost 6 bases, V lost 2 bases, and 8 bases had no gene match. CDR3 length equals 15 residues. Germline CDR1 is MNHNS and CDR2 is SASEGT. CDR3 region: CASSEFGQGANGYTF. Here the CDR3 DNA reads TGTGCCAGCAGTGAATTTGGGCAGGGGGCGAATGGCTACACCTTC.

This rearrangement joins TRBV6-6 to TRBJ1-5; tentative D call: TRBD1 (6 bases). This CDR3 comprises 15 residues. The germline CDR1 and CDR2 sequences are MNHNY and SVGAGI (reference sequence). Trimming shortened V by 5 bases and J by 4 bases, and 15 bases separated the two germline ends. In DNA, the CDR3 is TGTGCCAGCAGTCAAAGGGGGGACTTGAATCAGCCCCAGCATTTT. Protein product: CASSQRGDLNQPQHF.

The chain joins TRBV10-3 to TRBJ2-3; 9 bases are shared with TRBD1. Germline V gives CDR1 ENHRY, CDR2 SYGVKD. J was trimmed by 4 bases and V by 2 bases; bases with no gene match: 7. CDR3 length: 16 amino acids. The chain's CDR3 is CAISEPGQGRPDTQYF. The DNA for the CDR3 is TGTGCCATCAGTGAGCCAGGACAGGGGAGGCCAGATACGCAGTATTTT.